This TCR beta chain was sequenced during a study of vaccination and CD4 T cells after COVID-19. Noted treatment: approximately 9-day PBMC culture with coronavirus spike peptide pools or control peptides (ViraFEST assay). Prior to the COVID-19 pandemic (2011-2018), the unexposed donor's CD4+ T cells were collected. The Oncomine TCR Beta short-read assay sequenced DNA from cultured CD4+ T cells. It was cultured CD4+ T cells from which genomic DNA was extracted. TCRdb fed the PCR reads into MiXCR, producing one record per CDR3 protein. The sample includes 9,500 to 14,000 distinct CDR3 sequences, approximately 39% seen only once; the top ten take about 22%. In the case of this clonotype: Its antigen is undetermined.

The germline CDR1 and CDR2 sequences are SGHAT and FQNNGV. The CDR3 extends over 17 amino acids. J was trimmed by 9 bases and V by 5 bases; bases with no gene match: 14. The chain has TRBV11-2 and TRBJ2-1; 12 bases align to TRBD2. Source material: CD4+ T cells from blood, cultured in vitro. The source of this sequence is a human donor in good health. The CDR3 DNA follows: TGTGCCAGCAGCCTCCCTAGGCTAGCGGGAGGGGTCGGTGAGCAGTTCTTC. It is translated as CASSLPRLAGGVGEQFF. Together with reference TRBV11-2 and TRBJ2-1, the CDR3 gives the full variable domain: EAGVAQSPRYKIIEKRQSVAFWCNPISGHATLYWYQQILGQGPKLLIQFQNNGVVDDSQLPKDRFSAERLKGVDSTLKIQPAKLEDSAVYLCASSLPRLAGGVGEQFFGPGTRLTVL.